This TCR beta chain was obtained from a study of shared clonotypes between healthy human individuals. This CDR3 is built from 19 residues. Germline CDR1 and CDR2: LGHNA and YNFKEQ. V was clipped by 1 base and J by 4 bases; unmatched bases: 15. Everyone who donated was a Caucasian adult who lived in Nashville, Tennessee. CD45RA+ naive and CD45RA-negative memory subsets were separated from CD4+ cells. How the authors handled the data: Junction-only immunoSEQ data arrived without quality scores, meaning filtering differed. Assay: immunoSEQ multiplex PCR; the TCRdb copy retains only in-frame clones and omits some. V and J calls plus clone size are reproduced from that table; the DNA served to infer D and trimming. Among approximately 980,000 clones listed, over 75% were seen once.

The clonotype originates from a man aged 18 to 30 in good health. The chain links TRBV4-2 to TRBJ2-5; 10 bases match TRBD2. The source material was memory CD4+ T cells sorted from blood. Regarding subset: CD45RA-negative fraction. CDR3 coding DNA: TGTGCCAGCAGCCAAGCCCGGGCCGCAGGGCTAGCGGGAGCAGAGACCCAGTACTTC. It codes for CASSQARAAGLAGAETQYF.